This TCR beta chain comes out of a study of blood T cell repertoires in COVID-19. Study-wide background: PBMCs, B-cell-depleted T cells, or T cells were the source of the cDNA or gDNA that made up the material.

J was trimmed by 4 bases and V by 2 bases; bases with no gene match: 2. CDR3 size: 13 residues. Germline V lookup: CDR1 SGHRS, CDR2 YFSETQ. TCRdb keeps only in-frame clones here, not all; method: immunoSEQ multiplex PCR. The sample contains around 300,000 clones, 75% to 90% of which appear only once. What the recovered Cohort 3 donors had was two negative PCRs, clearance, or symptom resolution. J is TRBJ1-1 and V is TRBV5-1; 7 bases line up with TRBD1. Sequenced material: PBMCs or T cells enriched from blood (not recorded which). The receptor was isolated from a woman in her late teens or twenties who had recovered from COVID-19. CDR3 bases: TGCGCCAGCAGCTTCGACAGGGCCACTGAAGCTTTCTTT. Protein: CASSFDRATEAFF.